This T cell receptor beta chain was recorded in a study of shared clonotypes between healthy human individuals. For the study at large: The composition of the donors was a couple of women and a few men aged 18 to 49. CD4 naive cells filled three plates per donor, CD4 memory three, CD8 naive two and CD8 memory one.

A 200 ng quantity of DNA, 29,000 or so T cell genomes, went into the sorted-subset replicate PCRs. Only in-frame clones appear in the TCRdb table, and some are missing; sequencing was by immunoSEQ multiplex PCR. The table lists 550,000 to 750,000 clones, about 92% of them singletons, with 24% in the top ten. Germline trimming cut 4 bases from V and 2 bases from J; bases unmatched to any gene: 9. The CDR3 length is 15 residues. Germline CDR1 and CDR2: SGHRS and YFSETQ. As defined, naive CD8 cells were CD45RO-negative and positively selected for CCR7, with terminally differentiated effector memory CD45RA+ cells excluded. Recent acute infections and vaccinations were absent in the healthy HIV-negative adult donors.

V and J are TRBV5-1 and TRBJ2-7; 7 bases are shared with TRBD2. Sequenced material: naive CD8+ T cells sorted from blood. The origin of this receptor is a man under 40 in good health. The CDR3 region is CASSPRRETTYEQYF. The CDR3 DNA is TGCGCCAGCAGCCCCAGGCGGGAGACCACCTACGAGCAGTACTTC.